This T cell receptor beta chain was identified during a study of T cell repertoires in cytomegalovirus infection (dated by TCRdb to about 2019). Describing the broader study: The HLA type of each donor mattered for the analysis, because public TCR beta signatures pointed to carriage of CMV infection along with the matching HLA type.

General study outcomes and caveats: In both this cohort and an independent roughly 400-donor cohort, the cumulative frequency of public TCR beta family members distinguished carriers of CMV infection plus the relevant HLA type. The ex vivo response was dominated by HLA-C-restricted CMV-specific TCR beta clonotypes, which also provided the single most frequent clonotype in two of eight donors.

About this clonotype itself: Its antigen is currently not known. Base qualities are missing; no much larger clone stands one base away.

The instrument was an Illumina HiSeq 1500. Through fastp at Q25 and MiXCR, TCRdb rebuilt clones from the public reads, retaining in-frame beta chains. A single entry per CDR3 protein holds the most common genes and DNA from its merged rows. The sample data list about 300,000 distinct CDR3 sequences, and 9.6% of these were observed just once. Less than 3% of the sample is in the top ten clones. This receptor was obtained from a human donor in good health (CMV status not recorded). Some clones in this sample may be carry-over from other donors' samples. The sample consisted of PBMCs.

Here the CDR3 is given as CSVKGLVQETQYF. The DNA reads as follows: TGCAGCGTAAAAGGACTTGTTCAAGAGACCCAGTACTTC. The chain links TRBV29-1 with TRBJ2-5; the D segment could be TRBD2, given 5 matching bases. V lost 6 bases and J lost 2 bases; the stretch between them is 13 bases long. Taken from cysteine to phenylalanine, the CDR3 has 13 residues. Here the CDR3 DNA is all that survives: 39 bases in frame from base 1. The germline V gene encodes CDR1 SQVTM and CDR2 ANQGSEA. Joined to the reference TRBV29-1 and TRBJ2-5 proteins, this CDR3 gives the full variable domain: SAVISQKPSRDICQRGTSLTIQCQVDSQVTMMFWYRQQPGQSLTLIATANQGSEATYESGFVIDKFPISRPNLTFSTLTVSNMSPEDSSIYLCSVKGLVQETQYFGPGTRLLVL.